The rows below give T cell receptor beta chains drawn from one sample of a study of blood T cell repertoires in COVID-19. TCRdb keeps only in-frame clones here, not all; method: immunoSEQ multiplex PCR. The table records about 200,000 clones, 86% of them present only once. Sequencing input: PBMCs or T cells enriched from blood (not recorded which). All receptors come from a man aged 35-49 years with acute COVID-19. The CDR3 runs from the conserved cysteine through the conserved F or W. Fields, in order: D gene, V gene, CDR3 protein. The D gene is left open where the match is weak.

>-|TRBV28
CASTQEGHLYEQYF
>-|TRBV9
CASSVLNEQFF
>-|TRBV27
CASSSPGVGFPDTQYF
>-|TRBV5-6
CASSSGGMGYTF
>TRBD1|TRBV30
CAWSVHWDRGLQPQHF
>-|TRBV4-3
CASSQDRALNTEAFF
>TRBD2|TRBV11-2
CASSHSGGKNIQYF
>TRBD2|TRBV3-1/TRBV3-2
CASSPNSGSAGELFF
>-|TRBV21-1
CARNRGDPYEQYF
>TRBD2|TRBV25-1
CASSSPGTSAYSYNEQFF
>TRBD1|TRBV7-9
CASSNQGAKDGYTF
>-|TRBV2
CASSPSGTGRGSPLHF
>TRBD1|TRBV29-1
CSVVQGAGTNEKLFF
>-|TRBV18
CASSFRENQPQHF